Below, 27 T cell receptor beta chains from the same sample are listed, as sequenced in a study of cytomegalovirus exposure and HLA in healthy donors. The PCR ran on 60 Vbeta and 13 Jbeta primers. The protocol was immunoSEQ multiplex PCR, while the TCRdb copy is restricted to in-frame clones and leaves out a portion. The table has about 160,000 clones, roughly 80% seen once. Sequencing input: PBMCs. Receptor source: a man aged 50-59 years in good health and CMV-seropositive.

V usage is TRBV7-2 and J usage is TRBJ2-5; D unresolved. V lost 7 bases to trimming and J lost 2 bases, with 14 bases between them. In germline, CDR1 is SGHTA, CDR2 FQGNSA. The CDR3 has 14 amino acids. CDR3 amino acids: CASNPSYGQETQYF. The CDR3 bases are TGTGCCAGCAACCCGTCTTACGGTCAAGAGACCCAGTACTTC.

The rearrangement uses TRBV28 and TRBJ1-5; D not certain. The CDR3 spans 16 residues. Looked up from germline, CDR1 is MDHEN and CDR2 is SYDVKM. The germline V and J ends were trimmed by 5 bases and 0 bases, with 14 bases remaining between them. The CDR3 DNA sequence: TGTGCCAGCAGTAAGCTGGACTTCTATAGCAATCAGCCCCAGCATTTT. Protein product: CASSKLDFYSNQPQHF.

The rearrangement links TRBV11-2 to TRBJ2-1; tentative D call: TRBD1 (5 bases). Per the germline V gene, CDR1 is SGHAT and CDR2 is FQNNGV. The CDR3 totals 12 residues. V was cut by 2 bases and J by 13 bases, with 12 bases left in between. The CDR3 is CASSLQGAAQFF. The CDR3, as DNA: TGTGCCAGCAGCTTACAAGGGGCTGCCCAGTTCTTC.

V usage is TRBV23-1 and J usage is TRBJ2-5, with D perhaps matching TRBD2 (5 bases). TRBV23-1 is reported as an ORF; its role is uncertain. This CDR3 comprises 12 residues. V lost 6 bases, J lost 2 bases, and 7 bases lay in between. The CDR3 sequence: CASSGIQETQYF. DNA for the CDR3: TGCGCCAGCAGCGGGATTCAAGAGACCCAGTACTTC.

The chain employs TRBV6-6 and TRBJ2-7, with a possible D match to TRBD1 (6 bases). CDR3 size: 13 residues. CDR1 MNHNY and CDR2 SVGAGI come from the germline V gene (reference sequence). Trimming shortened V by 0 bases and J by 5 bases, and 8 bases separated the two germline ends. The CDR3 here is CASSYSKGDEQYF. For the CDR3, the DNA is TGTGCCAGCAGTTACTCGAAGGGGGACGAGCAGTACTTC.

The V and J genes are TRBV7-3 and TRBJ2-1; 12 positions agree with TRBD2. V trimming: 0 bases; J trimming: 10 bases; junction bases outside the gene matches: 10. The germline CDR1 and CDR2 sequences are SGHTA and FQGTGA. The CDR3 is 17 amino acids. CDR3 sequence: CASSLTVIASGRDEQFF. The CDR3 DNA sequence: TGTGCCAGCAGCTTAACGGTGATCGCTAGCGGGAGGGACGAGCAGTTCTTC.

The CDR3 loop reads CASSLDWLAGVNEQFF. In DNA form, the CDR3 reads TGTGCCAGCAGCTTAGATTGGCTAGCGGGGGTTAATGAGCAGTTCTTC. The chain joins TRBV11-2 to TRBJ2-1; 10 bases are a match to TRBD2. Germline-derived CDR1 and CDR2 are SGHAT and FQNNGV. V lost 0 bases, J lost 7 bases, and 6 bases stayed unmatched. The CDR3 is 16 residues long.

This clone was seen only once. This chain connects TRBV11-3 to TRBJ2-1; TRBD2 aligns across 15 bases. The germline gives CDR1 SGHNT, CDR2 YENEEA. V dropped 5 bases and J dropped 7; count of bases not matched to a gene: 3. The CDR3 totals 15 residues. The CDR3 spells CASSGGTSGRNEQFF. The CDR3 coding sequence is TGTGCCAGCAGCGGGGGGACTAGCGGGAGGAATGAGCAGTTCTTC.

DNA for the CDR3: TGTGCCAGCAGTTTAGGGGGGACTAGTTTTACTCCCTACGAGCAGTACTTC. Its translation: CASSLGGTSFTPYEQYF. The chain recombines TRBV28 with TRBJ2-7, with 8 bases fitting TRBD2. With V trimmed by 2 bases and J by 2 bases, 11 bases remained unmatched. Germline values: CDR1 MDHEN, CDR2 SYDVKM. The CDR3 covers 17 residues.

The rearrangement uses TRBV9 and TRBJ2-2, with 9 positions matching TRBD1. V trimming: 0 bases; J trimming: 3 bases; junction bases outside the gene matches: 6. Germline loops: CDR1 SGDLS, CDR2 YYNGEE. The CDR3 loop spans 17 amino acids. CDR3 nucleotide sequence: TGTGCCAGCAGCGTAGTAGCCGGGACAGGGTACACCGGGGAGCTGTTTTTT. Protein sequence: CASSVVAGTGYTGELFF.

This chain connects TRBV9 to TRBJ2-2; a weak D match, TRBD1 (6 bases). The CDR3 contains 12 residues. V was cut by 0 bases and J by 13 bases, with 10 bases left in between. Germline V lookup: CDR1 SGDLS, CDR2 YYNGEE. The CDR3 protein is CASSVGTGRLFF. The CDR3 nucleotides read TGTGCCAGCAGCGTAGGAACAGGGCGGCTGTTTTTT.

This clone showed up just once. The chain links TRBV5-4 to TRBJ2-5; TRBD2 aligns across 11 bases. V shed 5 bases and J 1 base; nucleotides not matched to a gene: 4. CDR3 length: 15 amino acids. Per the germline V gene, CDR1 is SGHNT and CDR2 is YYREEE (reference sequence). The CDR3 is CASRSGLAVQETQYF. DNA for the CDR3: TGTGCCAGCAGGTCGGGACTAGCGGTCCAAGAGACCCAGTACTTC.

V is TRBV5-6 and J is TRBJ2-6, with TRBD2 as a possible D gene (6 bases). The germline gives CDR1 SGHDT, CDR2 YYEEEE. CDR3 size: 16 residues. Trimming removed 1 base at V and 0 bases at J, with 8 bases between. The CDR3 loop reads CASSLRGSSGANVLTF. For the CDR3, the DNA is TGTGCCAGCAGCTTGCGGGGGAGCTCTGGGGCCAACGTCCTGACTTTC.

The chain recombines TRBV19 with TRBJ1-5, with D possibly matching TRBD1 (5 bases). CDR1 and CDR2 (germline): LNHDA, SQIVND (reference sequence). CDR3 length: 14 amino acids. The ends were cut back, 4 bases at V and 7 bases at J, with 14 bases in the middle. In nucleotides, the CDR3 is TGTGCCAGTAGTAGTGGAGGGGTCAGACAGCCCCAGCATTTT. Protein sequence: CASSSGGVRQPQHF.

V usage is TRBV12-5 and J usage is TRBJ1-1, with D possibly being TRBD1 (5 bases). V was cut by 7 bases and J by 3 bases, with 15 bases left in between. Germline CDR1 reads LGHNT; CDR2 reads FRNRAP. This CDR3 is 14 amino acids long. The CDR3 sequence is CASVGGSGDTEAFF. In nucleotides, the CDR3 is TGTGCTAGTGTTGGGGGATCGGGGGACACTGAAGCTTTCTTT.

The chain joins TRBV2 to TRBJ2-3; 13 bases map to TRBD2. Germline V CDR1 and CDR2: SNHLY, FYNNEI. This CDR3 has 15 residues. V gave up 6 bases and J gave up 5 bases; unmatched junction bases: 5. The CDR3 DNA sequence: TGTGCCAGCAGGACAAGACTAGCGGGGGGAGATACGCAGTATTTT. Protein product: CASRTRLAGGDTQYF.

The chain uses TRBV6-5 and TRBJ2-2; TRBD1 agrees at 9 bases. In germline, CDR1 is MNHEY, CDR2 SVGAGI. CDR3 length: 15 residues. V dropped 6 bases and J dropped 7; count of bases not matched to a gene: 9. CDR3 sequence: CASSLDRGVDGELFF. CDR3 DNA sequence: TGTGCCAGCAGCTTAGACAGGGGGGTAGACGGGGAGCTGTTTTTT.

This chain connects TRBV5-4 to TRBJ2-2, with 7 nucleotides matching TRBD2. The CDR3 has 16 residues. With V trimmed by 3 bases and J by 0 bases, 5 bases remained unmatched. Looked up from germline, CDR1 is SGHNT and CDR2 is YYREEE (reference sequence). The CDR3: CASSWGGAANTGELFF. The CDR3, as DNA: TGTGCCAGCAGCTGGGGGGGAGCCGCGAACACCGGGGAGCTGTTTTTT. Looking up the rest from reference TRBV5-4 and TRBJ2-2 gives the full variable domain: ETGVTQSPTHLIKTRGQQVTLRCSSQSGHNTVSWYQQALGQGPQFIFQYYREEENGRGNFPPRFSGLQFPNYSSELNVNALELDDSALYLCASSWGGAANTGELFFGEGSRLTVL.

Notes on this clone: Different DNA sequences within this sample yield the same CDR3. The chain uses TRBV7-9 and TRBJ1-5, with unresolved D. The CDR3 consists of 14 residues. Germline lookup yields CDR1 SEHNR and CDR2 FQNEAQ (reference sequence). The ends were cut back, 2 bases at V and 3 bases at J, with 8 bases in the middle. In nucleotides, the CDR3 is TGTGCCAGCAGCTTACGGGGTTCCAATCAGCCCCAGCATTTT. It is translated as CASSLRGSNQPQHF. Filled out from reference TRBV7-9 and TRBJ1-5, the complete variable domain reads DTGVSQNPRHKITKRGQNVTFRCDPISEHNRLYWYRQTLGQGPEFLTYFQNEAQLEKSRLLSDRFSAERPKGSFSTLEIQRTEQGDSAMYLCASSLRGSNQPQHFGDGTRLSIL.

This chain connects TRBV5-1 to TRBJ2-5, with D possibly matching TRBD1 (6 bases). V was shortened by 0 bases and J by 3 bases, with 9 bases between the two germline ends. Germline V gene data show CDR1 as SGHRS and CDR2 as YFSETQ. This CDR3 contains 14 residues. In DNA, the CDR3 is TGCGCCAGCAGCTTGGCTGGGGGCGAAGAGACCCAGTACTTC. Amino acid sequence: CASSLAGGEETQYF.

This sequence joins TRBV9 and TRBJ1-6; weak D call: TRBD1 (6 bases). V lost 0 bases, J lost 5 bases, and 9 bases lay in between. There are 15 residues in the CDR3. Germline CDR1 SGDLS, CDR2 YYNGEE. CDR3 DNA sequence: TGTGCCAGCAGCGTAGAGCCAGGGGATAATTCACCCCTCCACTTT. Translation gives CASSVEPGDNSPLHF.

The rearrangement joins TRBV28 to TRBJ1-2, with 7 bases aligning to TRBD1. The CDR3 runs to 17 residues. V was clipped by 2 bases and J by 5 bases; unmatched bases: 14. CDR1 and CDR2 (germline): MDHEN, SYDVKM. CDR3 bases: TGTGCCAGCAGTTTAGTAGGGGGCAGGGACTTAAGATATGGCTACACCTTC. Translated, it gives CASSLVGGRDLRYGYTF.

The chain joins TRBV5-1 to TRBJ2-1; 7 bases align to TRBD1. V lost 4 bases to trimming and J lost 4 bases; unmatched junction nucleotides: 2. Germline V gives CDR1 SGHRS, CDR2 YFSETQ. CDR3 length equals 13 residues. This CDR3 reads CASSPTGYNEQFF. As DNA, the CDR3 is TGCGCCAGCAGCCCGACAGGGTACAATGAGCAGTTCTTC.

The CDR3 is CASSPFGSRNEQFF. The CDR3 nucleotides read TGCGCCAGCAGCCCCTTCGGGAGTCGGAATGAGCAGTTCTTC. The V gene is TRBV4-3, the J gene TRBJ2-1; tentatively, D is TRBD2 (6 bases). Germline V gene sequence: CDR1 LGHNA, CDR2 YSLEER. The V end lost 4 bases, the J end lost 7 bases, and 14 bases lay between the germline ends. This CDR3 spans 14 amino acids.

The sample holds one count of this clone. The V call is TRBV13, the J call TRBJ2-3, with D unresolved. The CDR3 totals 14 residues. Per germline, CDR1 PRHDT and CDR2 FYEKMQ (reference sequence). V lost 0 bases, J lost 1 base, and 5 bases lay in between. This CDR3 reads CASSLGSGTDTQYF. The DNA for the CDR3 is TGTGCCAGCAGCTTAGGGAGCGGCACAGATACGCAGTATTTT.

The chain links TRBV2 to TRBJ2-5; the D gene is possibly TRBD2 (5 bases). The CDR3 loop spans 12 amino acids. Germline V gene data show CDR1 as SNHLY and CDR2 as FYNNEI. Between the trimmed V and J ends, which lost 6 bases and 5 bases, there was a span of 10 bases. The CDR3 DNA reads TGTGCCAGCAGACCCCGAGGGGAGACCCAGTACTTC. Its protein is CASRPRGETQYF.

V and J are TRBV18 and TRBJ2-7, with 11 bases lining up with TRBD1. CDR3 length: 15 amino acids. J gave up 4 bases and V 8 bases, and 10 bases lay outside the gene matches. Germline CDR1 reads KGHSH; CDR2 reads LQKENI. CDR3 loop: CASAPGTGGSYEQYF. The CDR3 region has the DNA TGTGCCAGCGCGCCCGGGACAGGGGGTTCATACGAGCAGTACTTC.